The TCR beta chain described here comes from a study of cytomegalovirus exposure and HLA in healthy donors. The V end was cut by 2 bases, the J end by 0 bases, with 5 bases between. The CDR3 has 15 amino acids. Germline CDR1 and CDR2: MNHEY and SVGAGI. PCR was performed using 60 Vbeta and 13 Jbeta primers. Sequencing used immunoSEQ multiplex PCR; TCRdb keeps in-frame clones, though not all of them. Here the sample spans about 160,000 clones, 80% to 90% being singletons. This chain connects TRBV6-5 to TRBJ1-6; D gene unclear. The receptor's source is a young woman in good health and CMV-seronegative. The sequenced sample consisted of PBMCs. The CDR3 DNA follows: TGTGCCAGCAGTTACCGGGACTCCTATAATTCACCCCTCCACTTT. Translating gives CASSYRDSYNSPLHF.